The next 11 T cell receptor beta chains were all read from a single sample in a study of OX40 agonist ivuxolimab in advanced cancers. Preparation of the library involved the immunoSEQ multiplex PCR assay. TCRdb mirrors the immuneACCESS table, restricted to in-frame sequences. Some clones are absent from its copies; in checked studies, under half trace to an unresolved V gene, and the reason for the others is unknown. The sample yields some 5,600 clones; approximately 72% were counted once. The top ten clonotypes cover 72% of the sample. The sample in question was CD4+ or CD8+ T cells sorted from blood, obtained in a trial of the OX40 agonist ivuxolimab. These receptors were obtained from an adult with an advanced solid tumor such as melanoma, head and neck, liver or kidney cancer.

J is TRBJ2-7 and V is TRBV23-1; no definite D call. TRBV23-1 is identified as an open reading frame with a role that is uncertain. Trimming shortened V by 5 bases and J by 3 bases, and 17 bases separated the two germline ends. The CDR3 contains 15 residues. The CDR3 loop reads CASSATWICYYEQYF. CDR3 DNA sequence: TGCGCCAGCAGTGCCACGTGGATATGTTACTACGAGCAGTACTTC.

The chain is built from TRBV27 and TRBJ1-1; TRBD1 might be the D (6 bases). CDR1 is MNHEY, CDR2 SMNVEV, per germline (reference sequence). CDR3 length: 14 amino acids. V was trimmed by 3 bases and J by 6 bases, leaving 14 bases between them. The CDR3 DNA sequence: TGTGCCAGCAGTTTGGGGGGGGCTTGGGCTGAAGCTTTCTTT. Protein sequence: CASSLGGAWAEAFF.

The chain recombines TRBV4-1 with TRBJ1-2; D unclear. The CDR3 is 16 amino acids. Germline-derived CDR1 and CDR2 are MGHRA and YSYEKL. The V end was cut by 4 bases, the J end by 2 bases, with 17 bases between. CDR3 DNA: TGCGCCAGCAGCCCCCTTCCTGACACTCGGAACTATGGCTACACCTTC. The encoded protein is CASSPLPDTRNYGYTF.

This chain links TRBV9 with TRBJ2-7; D tentatively reads TRBD1 or TRBD2 (5 bases each). This CDR3 comprises 14 residues. Germline V gene data show CDR1 as SGDLS and CDR2 as YYNGEE. V gave up 4 bases and J gave up 2 bases, with 13 bases separating them. CDR3 sequence: CASSKGTATYEQYF. Written as DNA, the CDR3 is TGTGCCAGCAGCAAAGGGACGGCCACCTACGAGCAGTACTTC.

To note about this clone: An end of the junction does not agree with germline; a read error may underlie this. The CDR3 DNA reads TGCGCCAGCAGCCAAGATAGATTTTTGAACTCCGGGGAGCTGTTTTTT. Its translation is CASSQDRFLNSGELFF. The gene calls are TRBV4-3 and TRBJ2-2; D is unresolved. Germline CDR1 and CDR2: LGHNA and YSLEER. This CDR3 has 16 amino acids.

This chain uses TRBV5-6 with TRBJ1-3; TRBD1 agrees at 8 bases. Trimming cost V 0 bases and J 4 bases; bases outside gene matches: 0. The CDR3 is 14 residues long. Germline V gene sequence: CDR1 SGHDT, CDR2 YYEEEE. CDR3 protein: CASSLGDRGNTIYF. The CDR3 DNA reads TGTGCCAGCAGCTTGGGGGACAGGGGAAACACCATATATTTT.

The V gene is TRBV27, the J gene TRBJ2-1; TRBD1 is a possible D gene (5 bases). CDR1 MNHEY and CDR2 SMNVEV come from the germline V gene (reference sequence). The CDR3 consists of 13 residues. Trimming left V 5 bases short and J 8 bases short, with 13 bases between. In DNA, the CDR3 is TGTGCCAGCAGTCCATTCGTCAGGGATGAGCAGTTCTTC. It codes for CASSPFVRDEQFF.

This clone has a handful of counts. V usage is TRBV28 and J usage is TRBJ1-2, with D perhaps TRBD1 (5 bases). CDR1 MDHEN and CDR2 SYDVKM come from the germline V gene. The V gene lost 2 bases and the J gene lost 0 bases, with 19 bases spanning the gap. The CDR3 extends over 18 amino acids. CDR3 DNA sequence: TGTGCCAGCAGTTTACCTTACAGGCTGAGGGGTCCTAACTATGGCTACACCTTC. Its translation is CASSLPYRLRGPNYGYTF.

This clone was counted a few times. The chain links TRBV18 to TRBJ2-1, with a tentative D call TRBD1 (5 bases). The V gene's germline CDR1 is KGHSH and CDR2 LQKENI. V lost 0 bases and J lost 7, with 22 bases in between. This CDR3 contains 18 residues. The CDR3 sequence is CASSPPVSKGSSKNEQFF. CDR3 sequence (DNA): TGTGCCAGCTCACCACCCGTCTCCAAGGGGTCGAGTAAGAATGAGCAGTTCTTC.

V is TRBV4-1 and J is TRBJ2-3; unclear D gene. The CDR3 spans 13 residues. Trimming removed 4 bases at V and 4 bases at J, with 9 bases between. Germline loops: CDR1 MGHRA, CDR2 YSYEKL. CDR3 in amino acids: CASSPESPDTQYF. CDR3 nucleotides: TGCGCCAGCAGCCCCGAATCCCCAGATACGCAGTATTTT.

V is TRBV5-1 and J is TRBJ1-6; possible D gene TRBD1, 6 bases. This CDR3 is 16 amino acids long. Between the trimmed V and J ends, which lost 3 bases and 0 bases, there was a span of 10 bases. CDR1 is SGHRS and CDR2 is YFSETQ in the germline V gene. CDR3 sequence: CASSSRDNSYNSPLHF. The CDR3 region has the DNA TGCGCCAGCAGCTCCCGGGACAACTCCTATAATTCACCCCTCCACTTT. The variable domain in full, completed from reference TRBV5-1 and TRBJ1-6, reads KAGVTQTPRYLIKTRGQQVTLSCSPISGHRSVSWYQQTPGQGLQFLFEYFSETQRNKGNFPGRFSGRQFSNSRSEMNVSTLELGDSALYLCASSSRDNSYNSPLHFGNGTRLTVT.